Sequencing of this TCR beta chain was carried out in a study of Ad26.COV2.S vaccination and SARS-CoV-2 variants. TCRdb keeps only in-frame clones here, not all; method: immunoSEQ multiplex PCR. The repertoire has approximately 400,000 clones, around 83% of them found once; the top ten carry about 3.5%. As for treatment: some 19 received Ad26.COV2.S at low or high dose, single or two shots; roughly five received placebo; per-sample allocation not given. Samples analyzed were those drawn on day 63 after the first vaccine or placebo injection. Trimming stripped 4 bases from V and 6 bases from J, with 14 bases between. Per germline, CDR1 SGHDT and CDR2 YYEEEE. The CDR3 consists of 13 residues.

The starting material was peripheral blood, obtained in a trial of Ad26.COV2.S vaccine versus placebo. The receptor was isolated from a person between 18 and 60 years old who received the Ad26.COV2.S COVID-19 vaccine or a placebo. The chain employs TRBV5-6 and TRBJ2-7, with D possibly matching TRBD2 (5 bases). CDR3 loop: CASSPRTRSEQYF. DNA of the CDR3: TGTGCCAGCAGCCCAAGAACTAGGAGCGAGCAGTACTTC.